The 20 T cell receptor beta chains below come from one sample, sequenced in a study of T cell repertoires and HLA-DP antigens. The table came from immunoSEQ multiplex PCR; TCRdb's copy has only in-frame clones and leaves some out. The table includes approximately 73,000 clones, just under 80% detected once. Their recognized antigens are unknown. Sequencing was carried out using CD4+ T cells from PBMCs. These receptors all come from a man aged 55 to 70 in good health and CMV-seronegative.

This clone is a singleton in its sample. V is TRBV18 and J is TRBJ1-6; TRBD1 might be the D (5 bases). Germline CDR1 and CDR2: KGHSH and LQKENI. CDR3 length: 15 residues. Trimming cost V 3 bases and J 9 bases, with 15 bases left between them. CDR3 region: CASSPGREKASPLHF. The CDR3 DNA reads as TGTGCCAGCTCACCGGGCAGGGAGAAGGCTTCACCCCTCCACTTT.

This sequence joins TRBV7-2 and TRBJ2-2; a possible D gene is TRBD2 (5 bases). Germline V gene data show CDR1 as SGHTA and CDR2 as FQGNSA. There are 14 residues in the CDR3. Trimming took off 5 bases at V and 4 bases at J, with 11 bases between the two ends. The CDR3 loop is CASSVERITGELFF. CDR3 in DNA: TGTGCCAGCAGCGTGGAGCGGATCACCGGGGAGCTGTTTTTT.

The chain uses TRBV10-1 and TRBJ2-1; D possibly corresponds to TRBD2 (6 bases). V dropped 3 bases and J dropped 8 bases, with 17 bases sitting between them. In germline, CDR1 is WNHNN, CDR2 SYGVQD (reference sequence). This CDR3 has 15 residues. The CDR3 here is CASSDGGVGGYEQFF. The CDR3 bases are TGCGCCAGCAGTGATGGCGGGGTGGGGGGATATGAGCAGTTCTTC.

CDR3 region: CAWSRQAAIQYF. The CDR3 coding sequence is TGTGCCTGGAGTAGACAGGCGGCCATTCAGTACTTC. V gene TRBV30 combines with J gene TRBJ2-4; a weak D match, TRBD1 (6 bases). The CDR3 has 12 amino acids. Per germline, CDR1 GTSNPN and CDR2 SVGIG (reference sequence). V lost 2 bases, J lost 9 bases, and 11 bases lay in between. Looking up the rest from reference TRBV30 and TRBJ2-4 gives the full variable domain: SQTIHQWPATLVQPVGSPLSLECTVEGTSNPNLYWYRQAAGRGLQLLFYSVGIGQISSEVPQNLSASRPQDRQFILSSKKLLLSDSGFYLCAWSRQAAIQYFGAGTRLSVL.

This sequence joins TRBV7-2 and TRBJ2-7, with D possibly TRBD2 on 5 matching bases. Trimming took off 8 bases at V and 7 bases at J, with 21 bases between the two ends. Per germline, CDR1 SGHTA and CDR2 FQGNSA. This CDR3 has 14 residues. The CDR3 here is CASSRDLAKEEQYF. CDR3 coding DNA: TGTGCCAGCTCTAGAGACCTAGCTAAGGAGGAGCAGTACTTC.

V is TRBV7-3 and J is TRBJ2-3, with 10 bases fitting TRBD2. This CDR3 region has 18 residues. The V segment lost 5 bases and the J segment 4 bases; nucleotides outside the gene matches: 15. Germline V gene data show CDR1 as SGHTA and CDR2 as FQGTGA. The CDR3 is CASSQRGTSDLRPDTQYF. In nucleotides, the CDR3 is TGTGCCAGCAGCCAAAGGGGGACTAGCGACCTCCGGCCAGATACGCAGTATTTT.

The chain carries TRBV2 and TRBJ2-1; D remains unclear. The CDR3 loop spans 13 amino acids. The germline CDR1 and CDR2 sequences are SNHLY and FYNNEI. The ends were cut back, 1 base at V and 7 bases at J, with 8 bases in the middle. CDR3 in amino acids: CASSEVQSNEQFF. The CDR3 DNA follows: TGTGCCAGCAGTGAAGTTCAGTCTAATGAGCAGTTCTTC.

This clone was counted only a few times. The chain has TRBV21-1 and TRBJ2-5; the tabulated D call, TRBD1, remains unverified against the DNA. TRBV21-1 is labeled a pseudogene. This CDR3 contains 12 residues. The CDR3 protein is CASGGQKETQYF. In DNA, the CDR3 is TGTGCCAGCGGAGGACAGAAAGAGACCCAGTACTTC.

The table lists this clone with a few counts. The gene calls are TRBV5-1 and TRBJ2-5, with D perhaps matching TRBD2 (5 bases). The CDR3 length is 14 residues. V lost 4 bases, J lost 1 base, and 11 bases lay in between. Germline CDR1 is SGHRS and CDR2 is YFSETQ. The CDR3 sequence is CASSPRSGQETQYF. The DNA of the CDR3 is TGCGCCAGCAGCCCCAGGAGCGGCCAAGAGACCCAGTACTTC.

V is TRBV5-4 and J is TRBJ2-1, with D possibly TRBD2 on 5 matching bases. CDR1 and CDR2 from the germline V gene are SGHNT and YYREEE (reference sequence). The length of the CDR3 is 16 residues. V lost 4 bases to trimming and J lost 1 base, with 15 bases between them. CDR3 bases: TGTGCCAGCAGCCCTCGGAAGGGAGAATCCTACAATGAGCAGTTCTTC. Its protein is CASSPRKGESYNEQFF.

The rearrangement uses TRBV2 and TRBJ2-1, with D uncertain. The CDR3 covers 11 residues. Trimming left V 7 bases short and J 1 base short, with 2 bases between. The V gene's germline CDR1 is SNHLY and CDR2 FYNNEI. CDR3 sequence reads: CASTSYNEQFF. The CDR3 bases are TGTGCCAGCACTTCCTACAATGAGCAGTTCTTC.

This clone was seen a few times. The V and J genes are TRBV2 and TRBJ2-2, with TRBD1 identical over 8 bases. V was clipped by 6 bases and J by 9 bases; unmatched bases: 9. This CDR3 is built from 14 residues. Per the germline V gene, CDR1 is SNHLY and CDR2 is FYNNEI. The CDR3, as DNA: TGTGCCAGCAGCCCCGGACAGGGAAGACGGGAGCTGTTTTTT. Translating it yields CASSPGQGRRELFF.

The chain carries TRBV4-3 and TRBJ2-5; D is unresolved. The CDR3 totals 13 residues. V was pared by 1 base and J by 7 bases, with 10 bases between. Germline-derived CDR1 and CDR2 are LGHNA and YSLEER. In nucleotides, the CDR3 is TGCGCCAGCAGCCAAGGTCCGGAAGGGACCCAGTACTTC. As protein: CASSQGPEGTQYF.

CDR3 protein: CASSSRDGYSRGYTF. The CDR3 region has the DNA TGTGCCAGCAGTTCCCGTGACGGCTACTCCAGAGGCTACACCTTC. The chain couples TRBV27 to TRBJ1-2; D is unresolved. V lost 4 bases and J 8 bases, leaving 20 bases between the germline ends. The CDR3 runs 15 residues. Looked up from germline, CDR1 is MNHEY and CDR2 is SMNVEV (reference sequence).

The chain recombines TRBV11-2 with TRBJ1-2; the D is unclear. Looked up from germline, CDR1 is SGHAT and CDR2 is FQNNGV. This CDR3 spans 13 amino acids. V was trimmed by 5 bases and J by 4 bases, leaving 11 bases between them. The CDR3 sequence is CASSPEQTYGYTF. CDR3 in DNA: TGTGCCAGCAGCCCAGAGCAAACCTATGGCTACACCTTC.

This clone was seen a single time. The rearrangement uses TRBV7-8 and TRBJ2-3; D is perhaps TRBD1 or TRBD2 (6 bases each). The CDR3 extends over 15 amino acids. V lost 5 bases to trimming and J lost 0 bases, with 12 bases between them. Germline lookup yields CDR1 SGHVS and CDR2 FQNEAQ. CDR3 protein: CASSPPGGSTDTQYF. The CDR3 bases are TGTGCCAGCAGCCCTCCCGGGGGCAGCACAGATACGCAGTATTTT.

The chain links TRBV2 to TRBJ1-1; 7 positions agree with TRBD1. CDR3 length: 12 amino acids. V trimming: 6 bases; J trimming: 7 bases; junction bases outside the gene matches: 5. Germline V gene sequence: CDR1 SNHLY, CDR2 FYNNEI. The DNA for the CDR3 is TGTGCCAGCAGCCGACAGGGCGGTGAAGCTTTCTTT. Its protein product is CASSRQGGEAFF.

The chain links TRBV19 to TRBJ1-5; a possible D gene is TRBD1 (6 bases). The CDR3 covers 15 residues. V dropped 5 bases and J dropped 5 bases, with 16 bases sitting between them. Germline CDR1 is LNHDA and CDR2 is SQIVND (reference sequence). CDR3 amino acids: CASSPTGTVDQPQHF. CDR3 nucleotide sequence: TGTGCCAGTAGTCCCACAGGGACGGTGGATCAGCCCCAGCATTTT.

This chain joins TRBV6-5 and TRBJ1-2, with D hard to call. The V gene lost 10 bases and the J gene lost 5 bases, with 14 bases spanning the gap. Germline CDR1 reads MNHEY; CDR2 reads SVGAGI. This CDR3 contains 12 residues. The CDR3 is CAIHSGAYGYTF. CDR3 DNA: TGTGCCATCCATTCGGGAGCTTATGGCTACACCTTC.

This chain joins TRBV30 and TRBJ2-2, with TRBD1 matching 7 bases. This CDR3 is built from 14 residues. Germline CDR1 reads GTSNPN; CDR2 reads SVGIG (reference sequence). The J segment lost 2 bases and the V segment lost 3 bases, leaving 3 bases of the junction unmatched. The CDR3 here is CAWRGQPNTGELFF. DNA for the CDR3: TGTGCCTGGAGGGGACAGCCCAACACCGGGGAGCTGTTTTTT.